This T cell receptor (beta chain) was identified in a study of T cell changes during pregnancy in multiple sclerosis. Only in-frame clones appear in the TCRdb table, and some are missing; sequencing was by immunoSEQ multiplex PCR. The sample records about 87,000 clones, just under 95% being singletons. The CDR3 spans 16 residues. The germline gives CDR1 SNHLY, CDR2 FYNNEI. Trimming left V 5 bases short and J 2 bases short, with 17 bases between. This sample comprised peripheral blood, obtained in the third trimester of pregnancy. This sequence originates from a female donor in good health, enrolled as a control in a pregnancy study. J is TRBJ2-3 and V is TRBV2, with D possibly matching TRBD1 (6 bases). The CDR3 DNA sequence: TGTGCCAGCAGTTACCACGGGACAACCATCACAGATACGCAGTATTTT. Amino acids: CASSYHGTTITDTQYF.